A single sample is the source of the 29 T cell receptor beta chains below, sequenced in a study of blood T cell repertoires in COVID-19. Measured with immunoSEQ multiplex PCR; TCRdb has only the in-frame clones, and not every one. The sample carries approximately 380,000 clones, around 85% recorded once. Input material: peripheral blood. The receptor source for this set is a young woman with acute or convalescent COVID-19.

The chain joins TRBV28 to TRBJ2-6; 9 bases match TRBD2. The ends lost 8 bases at V and 3 bases at J; junction bases unmatched: 14. Germline values: CDR1 MDHEN, CDR2 SYDVKM. This CDR3 region has 18 residues. The DNA of the CDR3 is TGTGCCAGCGGGGGAGTAGCGGGAGCTGTTGGTGGGGCCAACGTCCTGACTTTC. Translated, it gives CASGGVAGAVGGANVLTF.

The J gene is TRBJ2-1, the V gene TRBV2, with D perhaps matching TRBD1 (6 bases). The ends were cut back, 2 bases at V and 5 bases at J, with 16 bases in the middle. The germline gives CDR1 SNHLY, CDR2 FYNNEI. The CDR3 runs 16 residues. The CDR3, as DNA: TGTGCCAGCAGTGAAACCCCGGCACAGGGAGACAATGAGCAGTTCTTC. The encoded protein is CASSETPAQGDNEQFF. Full variable domain (missing parts from reference TRBV2 and TRBJ2-1): EPEVTQTPSHQVTQMGQEVILRCVPISNHLYFYWYRQILGQKVEFLVSFYNNEISEKSEIFDDQFSVERPDGSNFTLKIRSTKLEDSAMYFCASSETPAQGDNEQFFGPGTRLTVL.

The chain links TRBV21-1 to TRBJ2-1; the tabulated D call, TRBD2, remains unverified against the DNA. TRBV21-1 is given as a pseudogene. This CDR3 has 18 amino acids. CDR3 sequence: CASSKEVIAGSSYNEQFF. CDR3 bases: TGTGCCAGCAGCAAAGAAGTGATAGCGGGGAGCTCCTACAATGAGCAGTTCTTC.

The V call is TRBV9, the J call TRBJ2-1, with D uncertain. Trimming removed 0 bases from V and 4 bases from J, with 8 bases in between. This CDR3 contains 14 residues. Germline V gives CDR1 SGDLS, CDR2 YYNGEE. CDR3 in DNA: TGTGCCAGCAGCGTAGAGAGTCCTTACAATGAGCAGTTCTTC. Amino acid sequence: CASSVESPYNEQFF.

The chain joins TRBV5-1 to TRBJ1-4, with D maybe TRBD1 (6 bases). The germline V gene has CDR1 SGHRS and CDR2 YFSETQ. The CDR3 contains 14 residues. V was cut by 10 bases and J by 2 bases, with 15 bases left in between. CDR3 bases: TGCGCCCTACAGGGTTTCCCGACTAATGAAAAACTGTTTTTT. Its translation: CALQGFPTNEKLFF.

The rearrangement uses TRBV28 and TRBJ2-7, with 10 bases fitting TRBD1. Germline loops: CDR1 MDHEN, CDR2 SYDVKM. CDR3 length: 15 residues. The CDR3 sequence: CASRGQGFSPYEQYF. DNA for the CDR3: TGTGCTTCCCGGGGACAGGGGTTTTCCCCCTACGAGCAGTACTTC.

This chain connects TRBV30 to TRBJ2-7; the match to TRBD2 covers 10 bases. The germline V gene has CDR1 GTSNPN and CDR2 SVGIG (reference sequence). V was clipped by 0 bases and J by 4 bases; unmatched bases: 6. CDR3 length equals 15 residues. CDR3 protein: CAWSVRPSGGYEQYF. CDR3 coding DNA: TGTGCCTGGAGTGTACGTCCTAGCGGGGGTTACGAGCAGTACTTC.

Remarks on this clone: This same CDR3 is encoded by further DNA sequences in the sample. This rearrangement joins TRBV27 to TRBJ1-5; D unresolved. The CDR3 loop spans 14 amino acids. Germline loops: CDR1 MNHEY, CDR2 SMNVEV (reference sequence). V was trimmed by 3 bases and J by 0 bases, leaving 6 bases between them. The CDR3: CASSLGSSNQPQHF. The DNA of the CDR3 is TGTGCCAGCAGTTTGGGGAGTAGCAATCAGCCCCAGCATTTT.

This clone has more than one count but fewer than ten. This rearrangement joins TRBV11-1 to TRBJ1-1, with 7 bases aligning to TRBD1. Germline CDR1 reads SGHAT; CDR2 reads FQDESV (reference sequence). Trimming cost V 5 bases and J 2 bases; bases outside gene matches: 5. This CDR3 contains 14 residues. The CDR3 nucleotides read TGTGCCAGCAGCAAGGGACAGACCAACACTGAAGCTTTCTTT. Amino acids: CASSKGQTNTEAFF.

The CDR3 spells CASSLAYRGRREQYF. In nucleotides, the CDR3 is TGTGCCAGCAGCTTGGCCTACAGGGGGCGGAGGGAGCAGTACTTC. The chain combines TRBV5-5 with TRBJ2-7; 9 bases line up with TRBD1. The CDR3 consists of 15 residues. The germline gives CDR1 SGHKS, CDR2 YYEKEE (reference sequence). With 0 bases clipped from V and 7 bases from J, the junction kept 8 bases outside the gene matches.

CDR3 DNA sequence: TGTGCCAGCAGCGTAGGGGACAGGGAGCCGCGAGATGGCTACACCTTC. It is translated as CASSVGDREPRDGYTF. The rearrangement joins TRBV9 to TRBJ1-2; TRBD1 aligns across 9 bases. The J segment lost 6 bases and the V segment lost 0 bases, leaving 9 bases of the junction unmatched. CDR1 SGDLS and CDR2 YYNGEE come from the germline V gene. This CDR3 is 16 amino acids long.

CDR3 coding DNA: TGCGCCAGCAGCTTGGCAGGGGCGCAAACTGAAGCTTTCTTT. It specifies CASSLAGAQTEAFF. The rearrangement uses TRBV5-1 and TRBJ1-1; perhaps TRBD1 as D (6 bases). The CDR3 loop spans 14 amino acids. CDR1 and CDR2 (germline): SGHRS, YFSETQ. The germline V and J ends were trimmed by 0 bases and 5 bases, with 11 bases remaining between them. Combining the CDR3 with reference TRBV5-1 and TRBJ1-1 gives the whole variable domain KAGVTQTPRYLIKTRGQQVTLSCSPISGHRSVSWYQQTPGQGLQFLFEYFSETQRNKGNFPGRFSGRQFSNSRSEMNVSTLELGDSALYLCASSLAGAQTEAFFGQGTRLTVV.

For the CDR3, the DNA is TGTGCCGCTACTGACCGACAGGCTTGGTCCTACGAGCAGTACTTC. Its translation: CAATDRQAWSYEQYF. This chain links TRBV30 with TRBJ2-7; maybe TRBD1 (6 bases). V was shortened by 8 bases and J by 1 base, with 21 bases between the two germline ends. The germline gives CDR1 GTSNPN, CDR2 SVGIG (reference sequence). The CDR3 is made up of 15 amino acids.

Only a few counts were recorded for this clone. The chain joins TRBV21-1 to TRBJ2-7; the table assigns TRBD2, which was not confirmed against the DNA. TRBV21-1 is recorded as a pseudogene. CDR3 length equals 12 residues. The CDR3 nucleotides read TGTGCCAGCAGAGCGGGAGCCTACGAGCAGTACTTC. Residues: CASRAGAYEQYF.

The rearrangement links TRBV7-8 to TRBJ1-5; 9 bases fit TRBD1. This CDR3 is 15 amino acids long. The germline CDR1 and CDR2 sequences are SGHVS and FQNEAQ. J gave up 5 bases and V 5 bases, and 7 bases lay outside the gene matches. CDR3 nucleotides: TGTGCCAGCAGCAGAACACAGGGGGCGGATCAGCCCCAGCATTTT. Protein: CASSRTQGADQPQHF.

The chain is built from TRBV24-1 and TRBJ1-3, with D hard to call. V shed 0 bases and J shed 0 bases, with 11 bases lying between them. Germline V gives CDR1 KGHDR, CDR2 SFDVKD. The CDR3 has 17 residues. The CDR3 DNA reads TGTGCCACCAGTGATTTGACGGGTCCAAGCTCTGGAAACACCATATATTTT. It encodes CATSDLTGPSSGNTIYF.

The chain has TRBV5-1 and TRBJ2-5, with 10 bases matching TRBD2. The CDR3 has 14 residues. Germline lookup yields CDR1 SGHRS and CDR2 YFSETQ. J lost 5 bases, V lost 4 bases, and 5 bases had no gene match. CDR3 loop: CASSGGLATETQYF. CDR3 DNA sequence: TGCGCCAGCAGCGGGGGACTAGCGACGGAGACCCAGTACTTC. Full variable domain (missing parts from reference TRBV5-1 and TRBJ2-5): KAGVTQTPRYLIKTRGQQVTLSCSPISGHRSVSWYQQTPGQGLQFLFEYFSETQRNKGNFPGRFSGRQFSNSRSEMNVSTLELGDSALYLCASSGGLATETQYFGPGTRLLVL.

The V gene is TRBV6-5, the J gene TRBJ2-5; the D is unclear. Germline lookup yields CDR1 MNHEY and CDR2 SVGAGI. This CDR3 is built from 13 residues. The V and J ends lost 4 bases and 5 bases respectively, with 11 bases between them. CDR3 region: CASSSPPSETQYF. The CDR3 DNA reads TGTGCCAGCAGTTCCCCCCCCTCGGAGACCCAGTACTTC.

The chain employs TRBV2 and TRBJ2-1; tentative D call: TRBD2 (6 bases). Between the trimmed V and J ends, which lost 4 bases and 15 bases, there was a span of 16 bases. The CDR3 runs 12 residues. Germline V gives CDR1 SNHLY, CDR2 FYNNEI. The CDR3 region has the DNA TGTGCCAGCAGTGTACCCCGGGACTCCGCGTTCTTC. This translates into CASSVPRDSAFF. Looking up the rest from reference TRBV2 and TRBJ2-1 gives the full variable domain: EPEVTQTPSHQVTQMGQEVILRCVPISNHLYFYWYRQILGQKVEFLVSFYNNEISEKSEIFDDQFSVERPDGSNFTLKIRSTKLEDSAMYFCASSVPRDSAFFGPGTRLTVL.

This sequence joins TRBV12-5 and TRBJ2-5, with TRBD2 matching over 8 bases. This CDR3 spans 18 amino acids. Trimming at V came to 0 bases and at J to 5 bases, leaving 14 bases not matched to a gene. CDR1 and CDR2 from the germline V gene are LGHNT and FRNRAP. Here the CDR3 DNA reads TGTGCTAGTGGTTTGGTGGGAGTCTCGGGAGGGCCTCTTGAGACCCAGTACTTC. Translated: CASGLVGVSGGPLETQYF.

CDR3 in DNA: TGTGCCAGCAGCCCCGGACAGGAACAAGAGACCCAGTACTTC. Translation gives CASSPGQEQETQYF. The rearrangement links TRBV11-2 to TRBJ2-5, with TRBD1 matching 7 bases. The CDR3 has 14 residues. V was pared by 5 bases and J by 2 bases, with 5 bases of the junction left unmatched. The germline gives CDR1 SGHAT, CDR2 FQNNGV.

CDR3 nucleotide sequence: TGTGCCACCGGCGGTATAGCGGGAGGAACCACAGATACGCAGTATTTT. Translated: CATGGIAGGTTDTQYF. The chain combines TRBV24-1 with TRBJ2-3, with 10 nucleotides matching TRBD2. Trimming removed 9 bases from V and 2 bases from J; junction bases left unmatched: 10. Germline V gene sequence: CDR1 KGHDR, CDR2 SFDVKD. This CDR3 has 16 residues.

V and J are TRBV3-1 (or the pseudogene TRBV3-2) and TRBJ1-2; 8 nucleotides match TRBD1. CDR1 LGHDT and CDR2 YNNKEL come from the germline V gene (reference sequence). The CDR3 length is 15 residues. V shed 2 bases, J shed 2 bases, and the junction held 4 bases outside the gene matches. CDR3 sequence: CASSQSGQANYGYTF. For the CDR3, the DNA is TGTGCCAGCAGCCAATCGGGACAGGCCAACTATGGCTACACCTTC.

The chain has TRBV12-5 and TRBJ2-7; no firm D call. V dropped 5 bases and J dropped 2 bases, with 7 bases sitting between them. CDR3 length: 12 amino acids. The germline gives CDR1 LGHNT, CDR2 FRNRAP. CDR3 in amino acids: CASGPVAYEQYF. The CDR3 nucleotides are TGTGCTAGTGGTCCCGTAGCCTACGAGCAGTACTTC.

V is TRBV5-4 and J is TRBJ2-1; TRBD2 might be the D (6 bases). The CDR3 contains 14 residues. V lost 0 bases to trimming and J lost 10 bases, with 14 bases between them. CDR1 and CDR2 from the germline V gene are SGHNT and YYREEE (reference sequence). For the CDR3, the DNA is TGTGCCAGCAGCTTGGCCTGGGGGGACGGGGAGCAGTTCTTC. Residues: CASSLAWGDGEQFF.

V gene TRBV12-5 combines with J gene TRBJ1-6; D is possibly TRBD1 (5 bases). Germline CDR1 is LGHNT and CDR2 is FRNRAP. The V gene lost 0 bases and the J gene lost 7 bases, with 13 bases spanning the gap. The CDR3 is 16 residues long. The CDR3 DNA sequence: TGTGCTAGTGGTTTGGTCGCAGGGCGTTTGAATTCACCCCTCCACTTT. It translates to CASGLVAGRLNSPLHF. Full variable domain (outside the CDR3, taken from reference TRBV12-5 and TRBJ1-6): DARVTQTPRHKVTEMGQEVTMRCQPILGHNTVFWYRQTMMQGLELLAYFRNRAPLDDSGMPKDRFSAEMPDATLATLKIQPSEPRDSAVYFCASGLVAGRLNSPLHFGNGTRLTVT.

The chain links TRBV19 to TRBJ1-6; D may be TRBD1 (5 bases). V was shortened by 10 bases and J by 6 bases, with 13 bases between the two germline ends. Per the germline V gene, CDR1 is LNHDA and CDR2 is SQIVND (reference sequence). The CDR3 sequence is 13 residues long. The DNA for the CDR3 is TGTGCCACCACGACAGACCCTAATTCACCCCTCCACTTT. It yields the protein CATTTDPNSPLHF.

The CDR3 DNA follows: TGTGCCAGCAGTTTACCCCCGGACAGCGCGAATGAAGCTTTCTTT. Its protein product is CASSLPPDSANEAFF. The chain links TRBV28 to TRBJ1-1; D may be TRBD1 (6 bases). Germline V CDR1 and CDR2: MDHEN, SYDVKM. V lost 2 bases and J 7 bases, leaving 17 bases between the germline ends. This CDR3 spans 15 amino acids.

V gene TRBV18 combines with J gene TRBJ2-4; TRBD2 is a possible D gene (5 bases). The CDR3 loop spans 15 amino acids. The germline V gene has CDR1 KGHSH and CDR2 LQKENI. The V end was cut by 3 bases, the J end by 0 bases, with 9 bases between. The CDR3 spells CASSPDEGAKNIQYF. CDR3 nucleotide sequence: TGTGCCAGCTCACCGGATGAGGGAGCCAAAAACATTCAGTACTTC.